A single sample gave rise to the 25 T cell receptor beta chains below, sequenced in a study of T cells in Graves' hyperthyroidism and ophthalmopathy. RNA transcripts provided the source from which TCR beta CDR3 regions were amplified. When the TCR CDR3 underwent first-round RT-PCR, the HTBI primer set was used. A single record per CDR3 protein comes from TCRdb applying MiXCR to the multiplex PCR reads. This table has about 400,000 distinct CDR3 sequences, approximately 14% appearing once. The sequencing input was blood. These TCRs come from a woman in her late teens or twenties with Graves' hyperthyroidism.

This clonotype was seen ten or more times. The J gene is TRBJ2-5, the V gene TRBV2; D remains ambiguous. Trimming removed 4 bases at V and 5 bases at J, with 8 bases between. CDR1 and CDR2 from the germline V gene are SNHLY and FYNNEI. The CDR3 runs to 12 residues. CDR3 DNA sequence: TGTGCCAGCAGTGGGACCTGGGAGACCCAGTACTTC. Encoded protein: CASSGTWETQYF.

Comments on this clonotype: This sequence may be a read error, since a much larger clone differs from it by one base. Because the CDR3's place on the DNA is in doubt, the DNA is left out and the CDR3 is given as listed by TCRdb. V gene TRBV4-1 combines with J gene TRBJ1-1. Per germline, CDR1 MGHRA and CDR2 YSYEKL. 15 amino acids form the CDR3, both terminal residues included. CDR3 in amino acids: CASSSSRIVNTEAFF.

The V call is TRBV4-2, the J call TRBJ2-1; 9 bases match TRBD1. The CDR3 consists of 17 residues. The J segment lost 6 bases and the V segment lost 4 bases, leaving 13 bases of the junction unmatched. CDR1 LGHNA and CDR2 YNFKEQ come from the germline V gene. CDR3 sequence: CASSRGDRDREGNEQFF. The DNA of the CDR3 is TGTGCCAGCAGCCGAGGGGACCGGGACAGGGAAGGCAATGAGCAGTTCTTC.

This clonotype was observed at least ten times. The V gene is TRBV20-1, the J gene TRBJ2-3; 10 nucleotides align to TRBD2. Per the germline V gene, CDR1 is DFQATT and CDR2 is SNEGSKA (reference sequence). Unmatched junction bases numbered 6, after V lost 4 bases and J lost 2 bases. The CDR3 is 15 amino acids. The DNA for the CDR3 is TGCAGTGCTAAAAACGGACTAGCGGACACAGATACGCAGTATTTT. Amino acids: CSAKNGLADTDTQYF.

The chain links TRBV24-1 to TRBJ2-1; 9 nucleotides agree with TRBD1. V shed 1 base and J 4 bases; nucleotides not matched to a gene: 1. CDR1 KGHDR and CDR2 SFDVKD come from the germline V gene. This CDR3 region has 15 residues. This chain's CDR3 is CATSDLGTGYNEQFF. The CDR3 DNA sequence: TGTGCCACCAGTGATTTAGGGACAGGGTACAATGAGCAGTTCTTC.

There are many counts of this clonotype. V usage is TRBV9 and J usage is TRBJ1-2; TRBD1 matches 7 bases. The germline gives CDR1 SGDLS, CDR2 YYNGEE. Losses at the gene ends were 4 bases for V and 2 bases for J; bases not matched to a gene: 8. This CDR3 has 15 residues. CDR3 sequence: CASSLGQENNYGYTF. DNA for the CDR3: TGTGCCAGCAGCTTAGGACAGGAAAACAACTATGGCTACACCTTC.

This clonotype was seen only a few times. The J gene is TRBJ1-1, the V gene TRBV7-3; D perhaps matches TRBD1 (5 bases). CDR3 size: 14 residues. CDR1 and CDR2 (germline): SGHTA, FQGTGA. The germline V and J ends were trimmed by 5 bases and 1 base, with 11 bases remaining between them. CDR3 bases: TGTGCCAGCAGCGCCGGGACGGAGAACACTGAAGCTTTCTTT. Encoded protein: CASSAGTENTEAFF.

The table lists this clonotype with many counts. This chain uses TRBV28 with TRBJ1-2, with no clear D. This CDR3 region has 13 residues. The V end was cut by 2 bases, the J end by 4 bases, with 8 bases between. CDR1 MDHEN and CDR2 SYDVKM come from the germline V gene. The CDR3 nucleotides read TGTGCCAGCAGTTTAACGGGCCTCTATGGCTACACCTTC. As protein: CASSLTGLYGYTF.

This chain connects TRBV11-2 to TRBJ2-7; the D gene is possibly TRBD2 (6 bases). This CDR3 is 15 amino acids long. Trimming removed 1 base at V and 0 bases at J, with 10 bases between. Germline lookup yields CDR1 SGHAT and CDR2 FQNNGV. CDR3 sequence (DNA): TGTGCCAGCAGCTTAGTAGGCGGGAACTCCTACGAGCAGTACTTC. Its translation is CASSLVGGNSYEQYF.

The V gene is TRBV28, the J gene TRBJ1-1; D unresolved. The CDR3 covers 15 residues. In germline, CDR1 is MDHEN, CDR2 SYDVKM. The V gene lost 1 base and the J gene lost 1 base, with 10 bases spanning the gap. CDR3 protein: CASSLYGGRNTEAFF. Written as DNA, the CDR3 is TGTGCCAGCAGTTTATATGGCGGACGGAACACTGAAGCTTTCTTT.

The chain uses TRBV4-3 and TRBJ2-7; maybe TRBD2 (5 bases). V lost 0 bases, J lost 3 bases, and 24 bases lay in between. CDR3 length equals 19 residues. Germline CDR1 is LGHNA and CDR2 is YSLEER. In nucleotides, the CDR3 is TGCGCCAGCAGCCAAGATTATGCGTTCTCATGGCAGGAGGTCTACGAGCAGTACTTC. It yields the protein CASSQDYAFSWQEVYEQYF.

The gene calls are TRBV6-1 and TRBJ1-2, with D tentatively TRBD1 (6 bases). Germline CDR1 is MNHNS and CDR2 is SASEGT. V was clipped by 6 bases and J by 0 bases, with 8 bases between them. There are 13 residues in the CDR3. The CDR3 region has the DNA TGTGCCAGCAGAACAGGGTCTAACTATGGCTACACCTTC. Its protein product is CASRTGSNYGYTF.

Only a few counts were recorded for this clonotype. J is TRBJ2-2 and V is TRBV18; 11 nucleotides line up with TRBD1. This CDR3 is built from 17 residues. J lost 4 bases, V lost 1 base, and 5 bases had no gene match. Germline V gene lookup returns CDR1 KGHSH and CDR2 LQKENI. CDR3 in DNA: TGTGCCAGCTCACCACGGACAGGGGGCCCTCTCACCGGGGAGCTGTTTTTT. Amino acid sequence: CASSPRTGGPLTGELFF. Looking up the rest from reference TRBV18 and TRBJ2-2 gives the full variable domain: NAGVMQNPRHLVRRRGQEARLRCSPMKGHSHVYWYRQLPEEGLKFMVYLQKENIIDESGMPKERFSAEFPKEGPSILRIQQVVRGDSAAYFCASSPRTGGPLTGELFFGEGSRLTVL.

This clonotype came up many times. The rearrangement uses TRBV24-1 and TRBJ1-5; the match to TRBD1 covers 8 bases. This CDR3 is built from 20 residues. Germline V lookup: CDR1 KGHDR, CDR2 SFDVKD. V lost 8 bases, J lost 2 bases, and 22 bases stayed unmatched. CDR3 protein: CATKVSASPDREGGNQPQHF. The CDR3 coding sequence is TGTGCCACCAAGGTTTCCGCGAGCCCGGACAGGGAAGGGGGCAATCAGCCCCAGCATTTT.

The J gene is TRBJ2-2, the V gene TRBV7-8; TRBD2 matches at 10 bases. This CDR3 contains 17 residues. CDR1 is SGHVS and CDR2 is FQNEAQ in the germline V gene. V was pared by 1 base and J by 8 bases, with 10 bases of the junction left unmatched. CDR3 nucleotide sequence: TGTGCCAGCAGCTTAGTCACTAGCGGGGCCCTTCCGGGGGAGCTGTTTTTT. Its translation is CASSLVTSGALPGELFF.

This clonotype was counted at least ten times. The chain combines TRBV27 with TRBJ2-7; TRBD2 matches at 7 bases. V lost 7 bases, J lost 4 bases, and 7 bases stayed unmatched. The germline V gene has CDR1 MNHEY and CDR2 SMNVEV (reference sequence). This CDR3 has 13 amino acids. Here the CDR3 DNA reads TGTGCCAGCACCTTCGGGAGGCCATACGAGCAGTACTTC. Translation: CASTFGRPYEQYF.

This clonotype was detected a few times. This CDR3 is CASRGTGGFSEAFF. CDR3 coding DNA: TGTGCCAGCAGGGGGACAGGAGGCTTCTCTGAAGCTTTCTTT. The rearrangement links TRBV2 to TRBJ1-1; 8 bases align to TRBD1. J was trimmed by 6 bases and V by 6 bases; bases with no gene match: 9. Germline lookup yields CDR1 SNHLY and CDR2 FYNNEI. The CDR3 runs to 14 residues.

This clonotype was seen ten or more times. The CDR3 loop is CASRTSGGLYNEQFF. CDR3 DNA sequence: TGTGCCAGCAGAACCAGCGGAGGCCTCTACAATGAGCAGTTCTTC. The chain combines TRBV6-2 or TRBV6-3 with TRBJ2-1, with a weak D call TRBD2 (5 bases). This CDR3 is built from 15 residues. V was clipped by 6 bases and J by 3 bases, with 15 bases between them. Per the germline V gene, CDR1 is MNHEY and CDR2 is SVGEGT.

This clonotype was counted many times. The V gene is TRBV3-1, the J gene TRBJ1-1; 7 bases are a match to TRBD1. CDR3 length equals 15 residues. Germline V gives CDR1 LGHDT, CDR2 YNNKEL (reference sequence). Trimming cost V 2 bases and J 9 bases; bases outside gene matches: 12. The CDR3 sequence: CASSQTTGSGRKAFF. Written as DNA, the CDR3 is TGTGCCAGCAGCCAAACGACAGGGTCGGGGAGAAAAGCTTTCTTT.

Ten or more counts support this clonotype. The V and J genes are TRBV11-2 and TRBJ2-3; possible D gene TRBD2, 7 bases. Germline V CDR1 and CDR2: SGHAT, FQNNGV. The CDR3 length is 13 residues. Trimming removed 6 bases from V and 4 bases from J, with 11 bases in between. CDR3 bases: TGTGCCAGCAGTGGGGGGGGCCCAGATACGCAGTATTTT. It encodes CASSGGGPDTQYF.

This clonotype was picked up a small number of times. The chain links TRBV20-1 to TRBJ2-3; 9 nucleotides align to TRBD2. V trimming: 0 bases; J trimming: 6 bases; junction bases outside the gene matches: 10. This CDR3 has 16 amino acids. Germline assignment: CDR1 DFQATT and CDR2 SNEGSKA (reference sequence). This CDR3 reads CSARDPTSGPRDTQYF. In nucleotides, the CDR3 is TGCAGTGCTAGAGATCCAACTAGCGGGCCTCGGGATACGCAGTATTTT.

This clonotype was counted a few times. CDR3 DNA: TGTGCCAGCAGTTTAGGGACTAGCGGGGGGAGCTCTTTCTACAATGAGCAGTTCTTC. As protein: CASSLGTSGGSSFYNEQFF. The chain links TRBV27 to TRBJ2-1; 15 bases agree with TRBD2. Germline V gene sequence: CDR1 MNHEY, CDR2 SMNVEV (reference sequence). Trimming took 2 bases from V and 3 from J; bases not matched to a gene: 8. This CDR3 region has 19 residues.

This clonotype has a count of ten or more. The CDR3 DNA is TGCGCCAGCAGCTTGAAAGGGGCGGCCTATGGCTACACCTTC. This gives the protein CASSLKGAAYGYTF. The chain couples TRBV5-1 to TRBJ1-2, with D possibly matching TRBD1 (5 bases). Germline V gene sequence: CDR1 SGHRS, CDR2 YFSETQ. The CDR3 loop spans 14 amino acids. V was clipped by 1 base and J by 4 bases, with 11 bases between them.

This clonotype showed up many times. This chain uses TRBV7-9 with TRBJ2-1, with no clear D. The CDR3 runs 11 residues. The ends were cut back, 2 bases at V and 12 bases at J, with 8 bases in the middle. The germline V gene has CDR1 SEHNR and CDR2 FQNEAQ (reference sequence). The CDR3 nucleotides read TGTGCCAGCAGCTTAACGGAAGGGCAGTTCTTC. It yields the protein CASSLTEGQFF.

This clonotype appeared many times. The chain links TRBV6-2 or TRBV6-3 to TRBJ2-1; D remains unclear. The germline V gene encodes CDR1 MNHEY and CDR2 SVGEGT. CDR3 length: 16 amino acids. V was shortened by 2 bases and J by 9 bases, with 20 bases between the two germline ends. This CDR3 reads CASSYPHLLRPSEQFF. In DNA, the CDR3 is TGTGCCAGCAGTTACCCCCATCTTTTAAGGCCAAGTGAGCAGTTCTTC.